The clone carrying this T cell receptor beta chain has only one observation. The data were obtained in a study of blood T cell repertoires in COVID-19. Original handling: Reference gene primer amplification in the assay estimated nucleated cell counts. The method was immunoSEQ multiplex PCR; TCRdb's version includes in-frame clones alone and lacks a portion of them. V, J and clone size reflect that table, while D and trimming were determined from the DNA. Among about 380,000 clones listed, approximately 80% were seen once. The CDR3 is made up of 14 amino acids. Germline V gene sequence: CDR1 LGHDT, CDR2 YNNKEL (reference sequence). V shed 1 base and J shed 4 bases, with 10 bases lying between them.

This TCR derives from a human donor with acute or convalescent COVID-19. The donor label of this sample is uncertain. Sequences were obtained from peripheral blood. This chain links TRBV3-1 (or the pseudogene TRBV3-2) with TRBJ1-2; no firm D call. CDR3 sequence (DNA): TGTGCCAGCAGCCAAGGGGCAGGTCCCTATGGCTACACCTTC. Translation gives CASSQGAGPYGYTF.